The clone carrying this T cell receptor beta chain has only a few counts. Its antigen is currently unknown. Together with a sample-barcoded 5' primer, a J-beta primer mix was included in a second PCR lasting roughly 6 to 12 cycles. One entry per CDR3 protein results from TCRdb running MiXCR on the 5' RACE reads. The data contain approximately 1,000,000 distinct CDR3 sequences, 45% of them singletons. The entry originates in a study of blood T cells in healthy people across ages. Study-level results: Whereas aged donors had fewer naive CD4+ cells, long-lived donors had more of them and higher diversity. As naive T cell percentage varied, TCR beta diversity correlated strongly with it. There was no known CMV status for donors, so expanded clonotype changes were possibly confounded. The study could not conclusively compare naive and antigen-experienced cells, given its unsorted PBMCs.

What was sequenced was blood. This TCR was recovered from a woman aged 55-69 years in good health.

CDR3 residues: CASSQDTGFSLSYEQYF. The CDR3 region has the DNA TGCGCCAGCAGCCAAGATACAGGATTCTCATTATCCTACGAGCAGTACTTC. The rearrangement links TRBV4-1 to TRBJ2-7, with D possibly matching TRBD1 (5 bases). Trimming cost V 0 bases and J 1 base, with 16 bases left between them. This CDR3 contains 17 residues. Germline CDR1 is MGHRA and CDR2 is YSYEKL.